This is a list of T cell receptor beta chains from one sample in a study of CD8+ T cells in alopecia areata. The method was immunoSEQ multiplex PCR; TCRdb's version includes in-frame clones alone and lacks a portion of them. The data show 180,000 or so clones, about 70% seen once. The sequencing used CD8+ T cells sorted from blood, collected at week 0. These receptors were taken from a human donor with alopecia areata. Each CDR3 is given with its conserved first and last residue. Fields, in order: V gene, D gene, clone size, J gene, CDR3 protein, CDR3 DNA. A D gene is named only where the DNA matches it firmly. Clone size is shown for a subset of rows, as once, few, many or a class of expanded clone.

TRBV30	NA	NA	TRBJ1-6	CAWNRDRSNSPLHF	TGTGCCTGGAATAGAGACAGGTCGAATTCACCCCTCCACTTT
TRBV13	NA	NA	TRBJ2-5	CASSTLMETQYF	TGTGCCAGCAGCACTTTGATGGAGACCCAGTACTTC
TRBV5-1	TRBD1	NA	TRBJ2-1	CASSYRGGHNEQFF	TGCGCCAGCAGCTACAGGGGTGGGCACAATGAGCAGTTCTTC
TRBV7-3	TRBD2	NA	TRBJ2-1	CASSPLAGGLREQFF	TGTGCCAGCAGCCCACTAGCGGGGGGCTTGCGTGAGCAGTTCTTC
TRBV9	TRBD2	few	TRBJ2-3	CASSARAGTSTDTQYF	TGTGCCAGCAGCGCCCGAGCGGGGACTAGCACAGATACGCAGTATTTT
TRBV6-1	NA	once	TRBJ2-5	CASSRSERSGKTQYF	TGTGCCAGCAGCAGATCAGAGCGGTCCGGGAAGACCCAGTACTTC
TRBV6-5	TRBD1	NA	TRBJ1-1	CASSRFTGVNTEAFF	TGTGCCAGCAGTAGGTTCACAGGGGTGAACACTGAAGCTTTCTTT
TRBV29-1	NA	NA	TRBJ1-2	CSVEERIGYTF	TGCAGCGTTGAAGAGAGGATCGGCTACACCTTC
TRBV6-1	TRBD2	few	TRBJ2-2	CASTGTRSYTGELFF	TGTGCCAGCACCGGGACTAGGTCGTACACCGGGGAGCTGTTTTTT
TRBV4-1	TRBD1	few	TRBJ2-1	CASSHSIYDLDRGHYNEQFF	TGCGCCAGCAGCCACTCAATCTACGACCTCGACAGGGGGCATTACAATGAGCAGTTCTTC
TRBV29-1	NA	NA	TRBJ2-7	CSVERGEGEQYF	TGCAGCGTTGAACGGGGCGAAGGCGAGCAGTACTTC
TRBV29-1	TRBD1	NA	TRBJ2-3	CSVDRTGEGGAADTQYF	TGCAGCGTTGATAGGACAGGGGAGGGAGGTGCGGCGGATACGCAGTATTTT
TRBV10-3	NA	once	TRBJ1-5	CAISGSGTENQPQHF	TGTGCCATCAGTGGCTCTGGGACGGAGAATCAGCCCCAGCATTTT
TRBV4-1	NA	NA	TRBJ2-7	CASSQQSGYEQYF	TGCGCCAGCAGCCAACAATCGGGTTACGAGCAGTACTTC
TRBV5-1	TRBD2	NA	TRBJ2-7	CASSLVGGGSYEQYF	TGCGCCAGCAGCTTGGTCGGCGGGGGCTCCTACGAGCAGTACTTC
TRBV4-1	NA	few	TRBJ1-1	CASSQASFEETIGTEAFF	TGCGCCAGCAGCCAAGCCAGTTTTGAGGAAACAATAGGGACTGAAGCTTTCTTT
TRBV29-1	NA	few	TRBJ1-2	CSVAPEGTSYGYTF	TGCAGCGTCGCCCCCGAGGGGACATCCTATGGCTACACCTTC
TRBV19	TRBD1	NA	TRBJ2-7	CASSIEGTGVYEQYF	TGTGCCAGTAGTATAGAAGGGACAGGGGTCTACGAGCAGTACTTC
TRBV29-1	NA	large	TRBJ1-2	CSGIGTDYGYTF	TGCAGCGGAATAGGGACGGATTATGGCTACACCTTC
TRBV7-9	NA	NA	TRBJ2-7	CASMSPSYEQYF	TGTGCCAGCATGTCACCGTCCTACGAGCAGTACTTC
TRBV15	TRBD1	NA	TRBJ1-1	CATSRQGVRRQGPTEAFF	TGTGCCACCAGCAGACAAGGGGTCCGTAGACAGGGACCCACTGAAGCTTTCTTT
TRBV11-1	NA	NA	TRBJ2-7	CASSLAQGYEQYF	TGTGCCAGCAGCTTAGCACAGGGTTACGAGCAGTACTTC
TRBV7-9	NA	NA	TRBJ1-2	CASTPGNNYGYTF	TGTGCCAGCACGCCAGGGAACAACTATGGCTACACCTTC
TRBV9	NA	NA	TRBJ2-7	CASSATLAAAYEQYF	TGTGCCAGCAGCGCCACCCTCGCCGCTGCATACGAGCAGTACTTC
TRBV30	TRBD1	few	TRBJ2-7	CAWSGRQGLTFHYEQYF	TGTGCCTGGAGTGGACGACAGGGCCTGACTTTCCACTACGAGCAGTACTTC
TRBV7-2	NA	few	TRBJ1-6	CASSSWVTNSPLHF	TGTGCCAGCAGCTCGTGGGTAACCAATTCACCCCTCCACTTT
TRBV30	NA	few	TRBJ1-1	CAWGRAVNTEAFF	TGTGCCTGGGGAAGGGCTGTAAACACTGAAGCTTTCTTT
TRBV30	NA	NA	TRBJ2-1	CAWSPGTGLGEQFF	TGTGCCTGGAGTCCCGGGACTGGCTTGGGGGAGCAGTTCTTC
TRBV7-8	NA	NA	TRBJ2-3	CASSLGWYGRTDTQYF	TGTGCCAGCAGCTTAGGTTGGTACGGACGCACAGATACGCAGTATTTT